The 27 T cell receptor beta chains below come from one sample, sequenced in a study of control samples from healthy donors and cancer patients. Clones were sequenced by immunoSEQ multiplex PCR, and TCRdb holds only the in-frame ones, with some missing. The sample contains about 190,000 clones, approximately 91% of which appear only once. Sequencing was carried out using blood. These receptors were taken from a man aged 30 to 39 in good health.

The gene calls are TRBV10-1 and TRBJ1-1, with D unresolved. Germline V lookup: CDR1 WNHNN, CDR2 SYGVQD (reference sequence). Trimming stripped 2 bases from V and 5 bases from J, with 9 bases between. This CDR3 region has 13 residues. The CDR3 loop reads CASSEGGRTEAFF. The CDR3 nucleotides are TGCGCCAGCAGTGAGGGTGGAAGGACTGAAGCTTTCTTT.

The chain joins TRBV12-5 to TRBJ2-1; a possible D gene is TRBD2 (6 bases). Germline V gene lookup returns CDR1 LGHNT and CDR2 FRNRAP. The CDR3 totals 15 residues. Deletions cut 7 bases from V and 10 bases from J, with 23 bases between. CDR3 in DNA: TGTGCTAGTGCCGTTGTTTTTGGGACTTTAAACGAGCAGTTCTTC. Its translation is CASAVVFGTLNEQFF.

The chain combines TRBV5-6 with TRBJ1-5; D is unclear. CDR3 length: 13 residues. Germline V lookup: CDR1 SGHDT, CDR2 YYEEEE. Trimming took off 1 base at V and 5 bases at J, with 7 bases between the two ends. Here the CDR3 DNA reads TGTGCCAGCAGCTTGCAAGGTGATCAGCCCCAGCATTTT. Protein product: CASSLQGDQPQHF.

This clone came up a few times. V gene TRBV3-1 (or the pseudogene TRBV3-2) combines with J gene TRBJ1-3; D unclear. Deletions cut 1 base from V and 4 bases from J, with 8 bases between. The CDR3 consists of 14 residues. Germline loops: CDR1 LGHDT, CDR2 YNNKEL (reference sequence). The CDR3 spells CASSQGSSGNTIYF. The CDR3 DNA reads as TGTGCCAGCAGCCAAGGCAGTTCCGGAAACACCATATATTTT.

The chain couples TRBV9 to TRBJ1-3; D unresolved. The CDR3 runs 12 residues. Per germline, CDR1 SGDLS and CDR2 YYNGEE. V dropped 6 bases and J dropped 2 bases, with 6 bases sitting between them. The CDR3 spells CASTTAGNTIYF. The DNA of the CDR3 is TGTGCCAGCACTACAGCTGGAAACACCATATATTTT.

This chain uses TRBV7-9 with TRBJ2-1; maybe TRBD2 (5 bases). Trimming took off 1 base at V and 7 bases at J, with 11 bases between the two ends. The CDR3 has 14 amino acids. CDR1 is SEHNR, CDR2 FQNEAQ, per germline (reference sequence). Written as DNA, the CDR3 is TGTGCCAGCAGCTTAGTTATGTCGGGGAATGAGCAGTTCTTC. Protein: CASSLVMSGNEQFF.

The V gene is TRBV19, the J gene TRBJ1-5; TRBD1 matches 9 bases. Germline CDR1 LNHDA, CDR2 SQIVND (reference sequence). The CDR3 loop spans 17 amino acids. The J segment lost 1 base and the V segment lost 3 bases, leaving 7 bases of the junction unmatched. In DNA, the CDR3 is TGTGCCAGTAGTATCCGGGACAGGGCAAGCAGCAATCAGCCCCAGCATTTT. Translation: CASSIRDRASSNQPQHF.

The chain links TRBV3-1 (or the pseudogene TRBV3-2) to TRBJ1-2; no reliable D call. The CDR3 runs to 11 residues. The germline V gene encodes CDR1 LGHDT and CDR2 YNNKEL (reference sequence). The V and J ends lost 6 bases and 6 bases respectively, with 8 bases between them. The CDR3 region is CASSLMDGYTF. The CDR3 DNA reads as TGTGCCAGCAGTCTTATGGATGGCTACACCTTC.

The chain links TRBV19 to TRBJ1-5, with 9 bases aligning to TRBD1. CDR1 and CDR2 from the germline V gene are LNHDA and SQIVND (reference sequence). The ends lost 5 bases at V and 0 bases at J; junction bases unmatched: 8. The CDR3 runs 17 residues. The CDR3 loop reads CASSWTGEFYSNQPQHF. The CDR3 region has the DNA TGTGCCAGTAGTTGGACAGGGGAATTCTATAGCAATCAGCCCCAGCATTTT.

J is TRBJ2-7 and V is TRBV30; 7 bases are a match to TRBD1. The germline V gene encodes CDR1 GTSNPN and CDR2 SVGIG (reference sequence). The CDR3 is 12 residues long. The V segment lost 7 bases and the J segment 2 bases; nucleotides outside the gene matches: 5. CDR3: CAFDRATYEQYF. The CDR3 coding sequence is TGTGCCTTTGACAGGGCAACCTACGAGCAGTACTTC.

This chain uses TRBV4-1 with TRBJ1-1, with 9 bases matching TRBD1. V dropped 6 bases and J dropped 1; count of bases not matched to a gene: 9. CDR1 and CDR2 from the germline V gene are MGHRA and YSYEKL. CDR3 length equals 16 residues. The CDR3 region has the DNA TGCGCCAGCAGTCCACACCCGGGACAGGGGAACACTGAAGCTTTCTTT. It translates to CASSPHPGQGNTEAFF.

The chain is built from TRBV30 and TRBJ1-1, with 9 bases identical to TRBD1. The CDR3 extends over 15 amino acids. Germline V gives CDR1 GTSNPN, CDR2 SVGIG (reference sequence). The V segment lost 3 bases and the J segment 7 bases; nucleotides outside the gene matches: 12. CDR3: CAWSPQATGGIEAFF. The DNA of the CDR3 is TGTGCCTGGAGCCCCCAAGCGACAGGGGGTATTGAAGCTTTCTTT.

This rearrangement joins TRBV15 to TRBJ2-1, with 7 nucleotides matching TRBD1. Germline assignment: CDR1 LNHNV and CDR2 YYDKDF (reference sequence). The trim removed 5 bases at V and 2 bases at J, leaving 6 bases unmatched. The CDR3 sequence is 15 residues long. The CDR3 DNA is TGTGCCACCAGCCCCCGGACAGGAACCTACAATGAGCAGTTCTTC. This translates into CATSPRTGTYNEQFF. Filled out from reference TRBV15 and TRBJ2-1, the complete variable domain reads DAMVIQNPRYQVTQFGKPVTLSCSQTLNHNVMYWYQQKSSQAPKLLFHYYDKDFNNEADTPDNFQSRRPNTSFCFLDIRSPGLGDTAMYLCATSPRTGTYNEQFFGPGTRLTVL.

CDR3 sequence (DNA): TGCGCCAGCAGCCAAGAAGGTGGACAGAGCCATGGCTACACCTTC. Amino acid sequence: CASSQEGGQSHGYTF. The chain carries TRBV4-1 and TRBJ1-2; a weak D match, TRBD1 (6 bases). Between the trimmed V and J ends, which lost 0 bases and 6 bases, there was a span of 14 bases. The CDR3 loop spans 15 amino acids. The V gene's germline CDR1 is MGHRA and CDR2 YSYEKL.

A note on this clone: It is unclear where the CDR3 begins or ends on the DNA, so no DNA is shown, and the CDR3 is as TCRdb lists it. The chain recombines TRBV20-1 with TRBJ1-5; the tabulated D call, TRBD1, remains unverified against the DNA. Germline V gives CDR1 DFQATT, CDR2 SNEGSKA (reference sequence). The CDR3 is 16 residues long, counting both termini. This chain's CDR3 is CSASRGPGQGILAQHF.

In nucleotides, the CDR3 is TGTGCCAGCAGCCCAACGGGGCTAGCGGGGGGGAATAATCATGAGCAGTTCTTC. Its protein is CASSPTGLAGGNNHEQFF. This chain joins TRBV27 and TRBJ2-1; 12 bases match TRBD2. J gave up 8 bases and V 6 bases, and 17 bases lay outside the gene matches. The CDR3 runs to 18 residues. Germline-derived CDR1 and CDR2 are MNHEY and SMNVEV (reference sequence).

The gene calls are TRBV15 and TRBJ2-7; no clear D. The CDR3 extends over 16 amino acids. Between the trimmed V and J ends, which lost 4 bases and 2 bases, there was a span of 18 bases. The V gene's germline CDR1 is LNHNV and CDR2 YYDKDF (reference sequence). CDR3 coding DNA: TGTGCCACCAGCACAACGCTTCGGAGCCTTGCCTACGAGCAGTACTTC. Its protein is CATSTTLRSLAYEQYF.

This clone was picked up one time. The J gene is TRBJ1-3, the V gene TRBV6-9; possible D gene TRBD1, 5 bases. V gave up 0 bases and J gave up 0 bases, with 12 bases separating them. The CDR3 has 17 amino acids. The V gene's germline CDR1 is MNHGY and CDR2 SVAAGI. The chain's CDR3 is CASSYSGGNFSGNTIYF. DNA of the CDR3: TGTGCCAGCAGTTATTCGGGGGGGAATTTCTCTGGAAACACCATATATTTT.

V and J are TRBV19 and TRBJ2-2, with 8 bases aligning to TRBD1. CDR3 length equals 16 residues. The trim removed 3 bases at V and 2 bases at J, leaving 5 bases unmatched. Per the germline V gene, CDR1 is LNHDA and CDR2 is SQIVND (reference sequence). The CDR3, as DNA: TGTGCCAGTAGTATGAACAGGGGGATTAACACCGGGGAGCTGTTTTTT. Amino acid sequence: CASSMNRGINTGELFF.

The J gene is TRBJ2-2, the V gene TRBV4-2; the match to TRBD1 covers 8 bases. CDR1 is LGHNA, CDR2 YNFKEQ, per germline. The CDR3 sequence is 15 residues long. J lost 7 bases, V lost 0 bases, and 4 bases had no gene match. The CDR3 is CASSQDQGANGELFF. The CDR3 DNA is TGTGCCAGCAGCCAAGACCAGGGGGCTAACGGGGAGCTGTTTTTT.

As DNA, the CDR3 is TGCGCCAGCAGTCAACATCGGACAGGGAATAGCACAGATACGCAGTATTTT. It encodes CASSQHRTGNSTDTQYF. The chain uses TRBV23-1 and TRBJ2-3; 8 nucleotides align to TRBD1. TRBV23-1 is flagged as an ORF with uncertain function. CDR3 length equals 17 residues. The ends lost 2 bases at V and 0 bases at J; junction bases unmatched: 7.

The chain uses TRBV6-2 or TRBV6-3 and TRBJ1-2; 10 bases map to TRBD1. Germline V gives CDR1 MNHEY, CDR2 SVGEGT. Trimming took 5 bases from V and 6 from J; bases not matched to a gene: 3. The CDR3 has 13 amino acids. The CDR3 loop reads CASSRDRGNGYTF. In nucleotides, the CDR3 is TGTGCCAGCAGTAGGGACAGGGGTAATGGCTACACCTTC.

The chain employs TRBV18 and TRBJ2-7; 9 bases are a match to TRBD1. The junction had 8 bases not matched to a gene; V was cut back by 5 bases and J by 6 bases. Germline V gene lookup returns CDR1 KGHSH and CDR2 LQKENI. The CDR3 is 14 residues long. CDR3 region: CASSTVQGAGEQYF. Here the CDR3 DNA reads TGTGCCAGCTCAACCGTACAGGGGGCTGGCGAGCAGTACTTC. Full variable domain (remainder filled in from reference TRBV18 and TRBJ2-7): NAGVMQNPRHLVRRRGQEARLRCSPMKGHSHVYWYRQLPEEGLKFMVYLQKENIIDESGMPKERFSAEFPKEGPSILRIQQVVRGDSAAYFCASSTVQGAGEQYFGPGTRLTVT.

The genes are TRBV7-9 and TRBJ1-1, with D possibly matching TRBD1 (6 bases). V lost 5 bases and J 4 bases, leaving 23 bases between the germline ends. This CDR3 region has 17 residues. Per germline, CDR1 SEHNR and CDR2 FQNEAQ (reference sequence). This chain's CDR3 is CASSVPKGGAPSTEAFF. The DNA of the CDR3 is TGTGCCAGCAGCGTCCCTAAGGGGGGAGCGCCGTCCACTGAAGCTTTCTTT.

The V and J genes are TRBV10-1 and TRBJ2-7, with D perhaps TRBD1 (6 bases). The CDR3 is 16 amino acids. Germline V gene sequence: CDR1 WNHNN, CDR2 SYGVQD (reference sequence). Trimming took 3 bases from V and 2 from J, leaving 17 bases between them. The CDR3 spells CASSELGADKPYEQYF. The CDR3 DNA reads as TGCGCCAGCAGTGAATTGGGGGCAGATAAGCCCTACGAGCAGTACTTC.

V is TRBV20-1 and J is TRBJ1-2; D unresolved. The V and J ends lost 3 bases and 0 bases respectively, with 11 bases between them. Germline lookup yields CDR1 DFQATT and CDR2 SNEGSKA (reference sequence). CDR3 length: 14 residues. In DNA, the CDR3 is TGCAGTGCTAGTGCGGACGGTTCTAACTATGGCTACACCTTC. It specifies CSASADGSNYGYTF.

The gene calls are TRBV23-1 and TRBJ1-2; D unresolved. TRBV23-1 is recorded as an ORF, its role being uncertain. The CDR3 contains 12 residues. Trimming took off 6 bases at V and 12 bases at J, with 17 bases between the two ends. In DNA form, the CDR3 reads TGCGCCAGCAGAATAGGTTTGGGAGAGCACACCTTC. Its protein is CASRIGLGEHTF.